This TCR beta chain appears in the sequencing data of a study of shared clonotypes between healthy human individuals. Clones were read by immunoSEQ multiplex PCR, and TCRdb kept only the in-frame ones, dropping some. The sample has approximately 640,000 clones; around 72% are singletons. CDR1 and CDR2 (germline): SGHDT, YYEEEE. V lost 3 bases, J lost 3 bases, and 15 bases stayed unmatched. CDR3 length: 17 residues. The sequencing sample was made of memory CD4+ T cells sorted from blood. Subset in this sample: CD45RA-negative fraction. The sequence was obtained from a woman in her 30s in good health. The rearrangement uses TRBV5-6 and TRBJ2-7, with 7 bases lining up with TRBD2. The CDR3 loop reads CASSSGTGGLGYYEQYF. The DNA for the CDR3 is TGTGCCAGCAGCTCCGGGACGGGAGGACTGGGCTACTACGAGCAGTACTTC.